The rows below give T cell receptor beta chains drawn from one sample of a study of cytomegalovirus exposure and HLA in healthy donors. Assay: immunoSEQ multiplex PCR; the TCRdb copy retains only in-frame clones and omits some. The top ten clones hold under 2.5% of a sample with about 170,000 clones, around four fifths of them seen once. Sequencing used PBMCs. The receptor source for this set is a female donor in good health and CMV-seronegative. Both conserved end residues are part of each CDR3. The D gene is left open where the match is weak. Expanded clones get a size class; other rows say once, few or many, or leave the size out.

V	D	J	size	CDR3	DNA
TRBV4-2	TRBD2	TRBJ2-2	.	CASSHEPGPGGTGELFF	TGTGCCAGCAGCCATGAACCGGGACCCGGGGGGACCGGGGAGCTGTTTTTT
TRBV7-9	.	TRBJ2-1	.	CASRVRDWNEQFF	TGTGCCAGCAGAGTCAGGGATTGGAATGAGCAGTTCTTC
TRBV19	TRBD1	TRBJ1-5	.	CASIDRGYNQPQHF	TGTGCCAGTATAGACAGGGGATACAATCAGCCCCAGCATTTT
TRBV27	.	TRBJ2-1	.	CASSFYEQFF	TGTGCCAGCAGTTTCTATGAGCAGTTCTTC
TRBV2	TRBD1	TRBJ1-1	.	CASSEWTGGMVTEAFF	TGTGCCAGCAGTGAATGGACAGGGGGAATGGTCACTGAAGCTTTCTTT
TRBV15	.	TRBJ2-5	few	CATSNLGGETQYF	TGTGCCACCAGCAATTTAGGCGGCGAGACCCAGTACTTC
TRBV30	.	TRBJ2-7	.	CAWSTGFPYEQYF	TGTGCCTGGAGTACCGGGTTCCCCTACGAGCAGTACTTC
TRBV5-7	.	TRBJ1-5	.	CASSSHRNNQPQHF	TGTGCCAGCAGCTCCCACAGAAATAATCAGCCCCAGCATTTT
TRBV18	.	TRBJ1-1	.	CASSPTTQGNTEAFF	TGTGCCAGCTCTCCGACCACCCAGGGGAACACTGAAGCTTTCTTT
TRBV2	TRBD1	TRBJ1-3	.	CATEGAVSGNTIYF	TGTGCCACCGAGGGGGCAGTCTCTGGAAACACCATATATTTT
TRBV2	.	TRBJ1-4	.	CASSEASLGGGEKLFF	TGTGCCAGCAGTGAAGCGTCGTTGGGGGGAGGTGAAAAACTGTTTTTT
TRBV7-8	TRBD2	TRBJ2-7	.	CASSSGLAAYEQYF	TGTGCCAGCAGCTCGGGACTAGCGGCCTACGAGCAGTACTTC
TRBV6-5	TRBD2	TRBJ2-3	few	CASSSGLASLTDTQYF	TGTGCCAGCAGTTCGGGACTAGCGAGTCTCACAGATACGCAGTATTTT
TRBV11-1	.	TRBJ1-1	.	CASSLYAGYTEAFF	TGTGCCAGCAGCTTATATGCAGGGTACACTGAAGCTTTCTTT
TRBV14	.	TRBJ2-2	.	CASHHRGGGELFF	TGTGCCAGTCATCACCGAGGCGGCGGGGAGCTGTTTTTT
TRBV21-1	.	TRBJ2-7	once	CASSNSLTSGDLYEQYF	TGTGCCAGCAGCAACTCCCTTACTAGCGGGGACCTCTACGAGCAGTACTTC
TRBV5-4	TRBD1	TRBJ2-3	.	CASSRQGRGVTDTQYF	TGTGCCAGCAGCCGACAGGGTCGCGGAGTCACAGATACGCAGTATTTT
TRBV7-9	TRBD1	TRBJ1-1	few	CASSPGTGGASTEAFF	TGTGCCAGCAGCCCCGGGACAGGGGGCGCGAGCACTGAAGCTTTCTTT
TRBV28	.	TRBJ2-7	.	CASSSDNTYEQYF	TGTGCCAGCAGTTCGGACAATACCTACGAGCAGTACTTC
TRBV2	.	TRBJ1-2	.	CASKVGFYGYTF	TGTGCCAGCAAGGTCGGGTTTTATGGCTACACCTTC
TRBV7-2	.	TRBJ2-1	few	CASSSYRYNEQFF	TGTGCCAGCAGCTCCTACCGGTACAATGAGCAGTTCTTC
TRBV10-1	.	TRBJ2-7	.	CASSGASRPRYEQYF	TGCGCCAGCAGTGGGGCCTCCCGGCCAAGGTACGAGCAGTACTTC
TRBV5-6	.	TRBJ2-3	few	CASSLGLSTDTQYF	TGTGCCAGCAGCTTGGGTCTAAGCACAGATACGCAGTATTTT
TRBV6-4	TRBD2	TRBJ2-2	few	CASSPGLARAGELFF	TGTGCCAGCAGTCCCGGACTAGCCCGGGCCGGGGAGCTGTTTTTT
TRBV5-1	.	TRBJ2-1	.	CASSTRESSYNEQFF	TGCGCCAGCAGCACTAGGGAAAGCTCCTACAATGAGCAGTTCTTC
TRBV15	TRBD2	TRBJ2-5	.	CATSRDGLAGGWYQETQYF	TGTGCCACCAGCAGAGATGGACTAGCGGGGGGCTGGTACCAAGAGACCCAGTACTTC
TRBV18	.	TRBJ1-1	.	CASSPGVNTEAFF	TGTGCCAGCTCACCCGGGGTGAACACTGAAGCTTTCTTT
TRBV18	TRBD2	TRBJ2-7	.	CASSPGGSAGGEQYF	TGTGCCAGCTCACCAGGGGGATCAGCGGGAGGCGAGCAGTACTTC
TRBV5-1	TRBD1	TRBJ1-6	few	CASSSGQGTDSPLHF	TGCGCCAGCAGCTCGGGACAGGGGACGGATTCACCCCTCCACTTT
TRBV7-3	TRBD1	TRBJ2-7	.	CASSSWTGGSYEQYF	TGTGCCAGCAGCTCGTGGACAGGGGGCTCCTACGAGCAGTACTTC
TRBV19	.	TRBJ1-1	.	CASSLSKNTEAFF	TGTGCCAGTAGTTTGTCAAAGAACACTGAAGCTTTCTTT
TRBV7-2	.	TRBJ1-1	.	CASSSRTAGAFF	TGTGCCAGCAGCTCACGCACAGCTGGAGCTTTCTTT
TRBV19	.	TRBJ2-7	.	CASSIVAGGNEQYF	TGTGCCAGTAGTATAGTGGCAGGGGGGAACGAGCAGTACTTC
TRBV6-5	TRBD1	TRBJ1-6	.	CASSAIQGGDSPLHF	TGTGCCAGCAGCGCCATACAGGGGGGAGACTCACCCCTCCACTTT
TRBV6-5	.	TRBJ2-5	.	CASRPELAQETQYF	TGTGCCAGCAGACCCGAACTAGCCCAAGAGACCCAGTACTTC
TRBV21-1	.	TRBJ1-3	.	CASATENTIYF	TGTGCCAGCGCCACAGAAAACACCATATATTTT
TRBV30	TRBD1	TRBJ1-6	few	CAWKLTGEESPLHF	TGTGCCTGGAAACTTACAGGGGAAGAATCACCCCTCCACTTT
TRBV6-6	TRBD1	TRBJ1-5	few	CASSFNRGSNQPQHF	TGTGCCAGCAGTTTCAACAGGGGTAGCAATCAGCCCCAGCATTTT
TRBV19	.	TRBJ1-5	.	CASRHREFGQPQHF	TGTGCCAGTAGGCACAGGGAGTTCGGTCAGCCCCAGCATTTT
TRBV7-9	TRBD1	TRBJ2-5	few	CASSPRDRGWETQYF	TGTGCCAGCAGTCCCCGGGACAGGGGATGGGAGACCCAGTACTTC
TRBV5-1	TRBD2	TRBJ2-1	.	CASSLGTSGRYNEQFF	TGCGCCAGCAGCTTGGGGACTAGCGGGAGATACAATGAGCAGTTCTTC
TRBV4-2	.	TRBJ2-3	.	CASSQEFAGGTDTQYF	TGTGCCAGCAGCCAAGAGTTCGCAGGGGGCACAGATACGCAGTATTTT
TRBV18	TRBD1	TRBJ2-5	once	CASSPGPGQVETQYF	TGTGCCAGCTCACCAGGTCCTGGACAGGTGGAGACCCAGTACTTC
TRBV5-6	.	TRBJ1-1	.	CASSLEGRVNTEAFF	TGTGCCAGCAGCTTGGAGGGCAGGGTGAACACTGAAGCTTTCTTT
TRBV11-3	.	TRBJ2-1	.	CASSPRGGGAVLDNEQFF	TGTGCCAGCAGCCCGCGGGGTGGGGGAGCCGTTCTAGACAATGAGCAGTTCTTC
TRBV7-3	.	TRBJ2-1	.	CASSPDRTSNEQFF	TGTGCCAGCAGCCCCGACAGAACCTCCAATGAGCAGTTCTTC
TRBV6-5	.	TRBJ2-3	once	CASSYLLATDTQYF	TGTGCCAGCAGTTACCTGTTAGCAACAGATACGCAGTATTTT
TRBV11-3	.	TRBJ2-1	.	CASSSYHNEQFF	TGTGCCAGCAGCTCCTACCACAATGAGCAGTTCTTC
TRBV5-1	.	TRBJ1-3	.	CASSFAPRSGNTIYF	TGCGCCAGCAGCTTCGCACCGCGCTCTGGAAACACCATATATTTT
TRBV5-1	.	TRBJ1-1	.	CASSLDRVGEAFF	TGCGCCAGCAGCTTGGACAGGGTGGGTGAAGCTTTCTTT
TRBV29-1	.	TRBJ1-2	.	CSVVVSAGYGYTF	TGCAGCGTTGTCGTCTCGGCGGGCTATGGCTACACCTTC
TRBV10-1	.	TRBJ1-1	.	CASSATRGTEAFF	TGCGCCAGCAGTGCGACAAGGGGCACTGAAGCTTTCTTT
TRBV11-1	.	TRBJ2-2	.	CASSSGNTGELFF	TGTGCCAGCAGCTCAGGGAACACCGGGGAGCTGTTTTTT
TRBV7-8	TRBD2	TRBJ2-7	.	CASSTTSGGGEQYF	TGTGCCAGCAGCACCACTAGCGGAGGGGGCGAGCAGTACTTC
TRBV4-2	TRBD1	TRBJ1-4	.	CASSPDGTGNEKLFF	TGTGCCAGCAGCCCGGACGGGACAGGGAATGAAAAACTGTTTTTT
TRBV2	.	TRBJ1-6	.	CASSDDRGGSPLHF	TGTGCCAGCAGTGATGACAGAGGTGGTTCACCCCTCCACTTT
TRBV5-1	TRBD2	TRBJ2-5	.	CASSTGTSGNRGQETQYF	TGCGCCAGCAGCACCGGGACTAGCGGGAACAGGGGCCAAGAGACCCAGTACTTC
TRBV7-9	.	TRBJ1-1	.	CASRSSAWGGRDTEAFF	TGTGCCAGCAGGTCATCAGCGTGGGGGGGGCGAGACACTGAAGCTTTCTTT
TRBV5-1	.	TRBJ2-7	.	CASSLVATGEQYF	TGCGCCAGCAGCTTGGTCGCCACGGGCGAGCAGTACTTC